This TCR beta chain came from a study of shared clonotypes between healthy human individuals. The study, taken as a whole, reports: Naive CD4 clonotypes were shared across a few donors at around 5%. A small donor pool kept down the genetic and exposure-history diversity that was represented.

This CDR3 contains 13 residues. Trimming cost V 1 base and J 8 bases, with 8 bases left between them. Per the germline V gene, CDR1 is SGHVS and CDR2 is FQNEAQ. A remark on this clone: As yet, its antigen is unknown. This same CDR3 is encoded by further DNA sequences in the sample.

As handled by the study authors: ImmunoSEQ yielded junction-only sequences lacking quality scores, so filtering differed. Some clones are missing from TCRdb's copy, which holds only in-frame ones; the method was immunoSEQ multiplex PCR. V, J and clone size are those of that table, while D and trimming were read from the DNA. Of roughly 2 million clones listed, 85% to 95% are singletons. The sequence derives from a man between 18 and 35 years old in good health. The rearrangement uses TRBV7-8 and TRBJ1-4; D is ambiguous. The sample comprised naive CD4+ T cells sorted from blood. Subset given: CD45RA+ positively selected. CDR3 sequence reads: CASSLGGGEKLFF. The CDR3 DNA sequence: TGTGCCAGCAGCTTAGGAGGCGGAGAAAAACTGTTTTTT.